This T cell receptor (beta chain) was obtained from a study of blood T cell repertoires in COVID-19. The trim removed 7 bases at V and 5 bases at J, leaving 9 bases unmatched. Germline V lookup: CDR1 MNHEY, CDR2 SMNVEV (reference sequence). The CDR3 is 14 residues long. Method: immunoSEQ multiplex PCR; TCRdb's copy keeps in-frame clones and lacks some. The data contain approximately 100,000 clones, roughly 91% of them singletons. The sequencing sample was made of peripheral blood. The TCR comes from a human donor in a cohort sampled during active COVID-19. This rearrangement joins TRBV27 to TRBJ2-7, with 9 nucleotides matching TRBD2. DNA of the CDR3: TGTGCCAGCAAGTCACAGCGGGAGGTCCACGAGCAGTACTTC. Encoded protein: CASKSQREVHEQYF.